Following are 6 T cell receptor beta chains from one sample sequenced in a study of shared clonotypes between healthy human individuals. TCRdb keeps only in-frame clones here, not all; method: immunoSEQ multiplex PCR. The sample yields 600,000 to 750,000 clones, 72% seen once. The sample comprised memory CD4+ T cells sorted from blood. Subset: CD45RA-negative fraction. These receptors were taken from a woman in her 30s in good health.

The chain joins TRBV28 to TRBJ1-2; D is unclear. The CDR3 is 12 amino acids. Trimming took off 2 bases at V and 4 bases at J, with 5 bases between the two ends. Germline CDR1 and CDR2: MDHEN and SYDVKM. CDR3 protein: CASSLPVYGYTF. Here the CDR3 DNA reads TGTGCCAGCAGTTTACCGGTCTATGGCTACACCTTC.

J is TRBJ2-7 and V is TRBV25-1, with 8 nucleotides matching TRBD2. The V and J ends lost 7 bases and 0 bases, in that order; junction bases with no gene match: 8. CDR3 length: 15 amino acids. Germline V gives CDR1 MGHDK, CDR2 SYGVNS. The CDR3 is CASTPGGTSSYEQYF. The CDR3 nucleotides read TGTGCCAGCACCCCGGGGGGGACATCCTCCTACGAGCAGTACTTC.

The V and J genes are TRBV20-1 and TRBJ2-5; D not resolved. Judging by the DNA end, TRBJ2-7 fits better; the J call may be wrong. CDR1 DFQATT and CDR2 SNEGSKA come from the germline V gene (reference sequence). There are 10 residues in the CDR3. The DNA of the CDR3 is TGCAGTGCCCACCTTGGCGAGCAGTACTTC. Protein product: CSAHLGEQYF.

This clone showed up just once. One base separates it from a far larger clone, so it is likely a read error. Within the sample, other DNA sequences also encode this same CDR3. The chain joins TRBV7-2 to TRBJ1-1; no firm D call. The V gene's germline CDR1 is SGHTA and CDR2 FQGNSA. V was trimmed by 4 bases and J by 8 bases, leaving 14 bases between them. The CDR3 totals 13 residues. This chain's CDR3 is CASSSATWTEAFF. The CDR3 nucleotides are TGTGCCAGCAGCTCGGCTACGTGGACCGAAGCTTTCTTT.

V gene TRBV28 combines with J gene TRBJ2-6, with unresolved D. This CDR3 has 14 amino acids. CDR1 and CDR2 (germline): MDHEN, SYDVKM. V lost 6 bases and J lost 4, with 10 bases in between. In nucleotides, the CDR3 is TGTGCCAGCAGGGGGATGGCCGGGGCCAACGTCCTGACTTTC. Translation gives CASRGMAGANVLTF.

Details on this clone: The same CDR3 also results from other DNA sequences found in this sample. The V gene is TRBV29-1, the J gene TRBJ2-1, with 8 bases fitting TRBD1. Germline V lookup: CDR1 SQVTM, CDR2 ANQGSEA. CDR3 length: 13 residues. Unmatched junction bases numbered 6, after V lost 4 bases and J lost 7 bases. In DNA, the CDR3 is TGCAGCGTTGGACTAACAGGGGGGAATGAGCAGTTCTTC. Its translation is CSVGLTGGNEQFF.